Each of the 3 T cell receptor beta chains below was sequenced from the same sample in a study of cytomegalovirus exposure and HLA in healthy donors. Vbeta (60) and Jbeta (13) primers were used in the PCR. TCRdb's table, derived via immunoSEQ multiplex PCR, lists solely in-frame clones and lacks some. In the table there are 160,000 or so clones, 70% to 75% of which are singletons. Material for sequencing was PBMCs. The source of these receptors is a man aged 18 to 30 in good health and CMV-seropositive.

In its sample, this clone was seen once. The chain recombines TRBV7-9 with TRBJ2-5; 7 bases line up with TRBD1. This CDR3 spans 12 amino acids. CDR1 and CDR2 from the germline V gene are SEHNR and FQNEAQ (reference sequence). Losses at the gene ends were 5 bases for V and 5 bases for J; bases not matched to a gene: 2. The CDR3 DNA is TGTGCCAGCAGCCCCAGGGGGGAGACCCAGTACTTC. As protein: CASSPRGETQYF.

The sample holds one count of this clone. The chain uses TRBV6-6 and TRBJ2-7, with 7 positions matching TRBD1. V dropped 0 bases and J dropped 4; count of bases not matched to a gene: 6. The germline gives CDR1 MNHNY, CDR2 SVGAGI (reference sequence). The CDR3 has 15 amino acids. The DNA of the CDR3 is TGTGCCAGCAGTTACTCGGTCCCAGGGGGTTACGAGCAGTACGTC. It specifies CASSYSVPGGYEQYV.

This clone has a handful of counts. The chain has TRBV9 and TRBJ1-3, with D possibly TRBD1 on 6 matching bases. Germline CDR1 SGDLS, CDR2 YYNGEE. Trimming cost V 3 bases and J 0 bases, with 13 bases left between them. The CDR3 runs to 16 residues. The chain's CDR3 is CASSGYGTISGNTIYF. CDR3 sequence (DNA): TGTGCCAGCAGCGGATACGGGACAATCTCTGGAAACACCATATATTTT.